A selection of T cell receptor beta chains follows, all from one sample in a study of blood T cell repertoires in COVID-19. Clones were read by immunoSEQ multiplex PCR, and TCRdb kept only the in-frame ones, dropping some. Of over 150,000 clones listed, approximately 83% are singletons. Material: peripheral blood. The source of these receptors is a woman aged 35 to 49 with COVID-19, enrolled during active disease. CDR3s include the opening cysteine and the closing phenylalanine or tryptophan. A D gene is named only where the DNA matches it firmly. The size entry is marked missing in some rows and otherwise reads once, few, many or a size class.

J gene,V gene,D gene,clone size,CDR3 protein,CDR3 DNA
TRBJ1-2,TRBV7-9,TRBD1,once,CASSLALGGFYGYTF,TGTGCCAGCAGCTTAGCGTTAGGGGGCTTCTATGGCTACACCTTC
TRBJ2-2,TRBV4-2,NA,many,CASSQEFGESGELFF,TGTGCCAGCAGCCAAGAGTTTGGAGAGTCCGGGGAGCTGTTTTTT
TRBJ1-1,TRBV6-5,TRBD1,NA,CASSYGTAENTEAFF,TGTGCCAGCAGTTACGGGACAGCGGAGAACACTGAAGCTTTCTTT
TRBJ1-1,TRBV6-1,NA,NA,CASSDGGPNTEAFF,TGTGCCAGCAGTGACGGGGGGCCGAACACTGAAGCTTTCTTT
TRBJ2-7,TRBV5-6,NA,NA,CASSLDDFYEQYF,TGTGCCAGCAGCTTGGATGACTTCTACGAGCAGTACTTC
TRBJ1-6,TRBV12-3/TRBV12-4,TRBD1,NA,CASGTETNSPLHF,TGTGCCAGCGGGACAGAGACTAATTCACCCCTCCACTTT
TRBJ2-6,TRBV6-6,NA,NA,CASSLFAVDSLSGANVLTF,TGTGCCAGCAGCTTATTTGCCGTAGACAGTCTCTCTGGGGCCAACGTCCTGACTTTC
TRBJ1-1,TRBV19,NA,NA,CASSISGHLNTEAFF,TGTGCCAGTAGTATTTCTGGACACCTGAACACTGAAGCTTTCTTT
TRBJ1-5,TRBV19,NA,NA,CASSRGVDRPQHF,TGTGCCAGTAGTAGGGGGGTTGACCGGCCCCAGCATTTT
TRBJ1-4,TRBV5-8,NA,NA,CASSNGQTSNEKLFF,TGTGCCAGCAGCAACGGACAGACGTCTAATGAAAAACTGTTTTTT
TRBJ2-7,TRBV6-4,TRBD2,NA,CASSVGGYDYEQYF,TGTGCCAGCAGTGTGGGGGGGTACGACTACGAGCAGTACTTC
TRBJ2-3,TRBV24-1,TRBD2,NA,CATSDPGVAGTTDTQYF,TGTGCCACCAGTGACCCTGGGGTAGCGGGGACCACAGATACGCAGTATTTT
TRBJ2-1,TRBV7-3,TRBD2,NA,CASSLTLGRAADNEQFF,TGTGCCAGCAGCTTAACCCTCGGGAGGGCGGCGGACAATGAGCAGTTCTTC
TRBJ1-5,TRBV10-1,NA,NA,CASSEGSQPQHF,TGCGCCAGCAGTGAGGGGAGTCAGCCCCAGCATTTT
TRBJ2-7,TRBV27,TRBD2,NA,CASSWTSGTYEQYF,TGTGCCAGCAGCTGGACTAGCGGAACCTACGAGCAGTACTTC
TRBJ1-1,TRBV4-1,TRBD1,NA,CASSLTGGNTEAFF,TGCGCCAGCAGTTTAACAGGGGGGAACACTGAAGCTTTCTTT
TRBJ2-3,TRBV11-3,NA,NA,CASSFGDSSTDTQYF,TGTGCCAGCAGCTTCGGGGATTCTAGCACAGATACGCAGTATTTT
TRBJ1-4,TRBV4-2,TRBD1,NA,CASSQEGGYGEKLFF,TGTGCCAGCAGCCAAGAAGGGGGCTACGGTGAAAAACTGTTTTTT
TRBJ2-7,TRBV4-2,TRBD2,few,CASSQDLGGAYEQYF,TGTGCCAGCAGCCAAGATCTCGGGGGGGCCTACGAGCAGTACTTC
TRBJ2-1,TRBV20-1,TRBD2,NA,CSASIGGGAYEQFF,TGCAGTGCTAGTATCGGCGGGGGGGCCTATGAGCAGTTCTTC
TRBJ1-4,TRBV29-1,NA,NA,CSVEDPTGKGEKLFF,TGCAGCGTTGAAGACCCTACAGGGAAGGGTGAAAAACTGTTTTTT
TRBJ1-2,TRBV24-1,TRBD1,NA,CATSDLTGSGRDPSFIYYGYTF,TGTGCCACCAGTGATCTGACAGGGAGTGGTCGTGACCCGTCTTTTATCTACTATGGCTACACCTTC
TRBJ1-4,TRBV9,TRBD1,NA,CASSTRQGSNEKLFF,TGTGCCAGCAGCACTCGACAGGGCTCTAATGAAAAACTGTTTTTT
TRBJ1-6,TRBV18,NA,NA,CASSPAAALSSYNSPLHF,TGTGCCAGCTCACCGGCGGCGGCCTTGAGCTCCTATAATTCACCCCTCCACTTT
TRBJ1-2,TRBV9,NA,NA,CASSVQGGYGYTF,TGTGCCAGCAGCGTCCAGGGCGGCTATGGCTACACCTTC
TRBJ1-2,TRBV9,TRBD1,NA,CASSPGPGTGIYGYTF,TGTGCCAGCAGCCCCGGGCCGGGGACAGGTATCTATGGCTACACCTTC
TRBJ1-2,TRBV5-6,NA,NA,CASSSDGINYGYTF,TGTGCCAGCAGTTCGGACGGGATTAACTATGGCTACACCTTC
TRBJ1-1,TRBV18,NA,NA,CASSIQRLVEAFF,TGTGCCAGCTCAATTCAGCGGCTGGTTGAAGCTTTCTTT
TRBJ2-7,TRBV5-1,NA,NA,CASSLTGYEQYF,TGCGCCAGCAGCTTGACAGGCTACGAGCAGTACTTC
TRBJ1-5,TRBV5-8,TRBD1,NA,CASTFGRQGPSGQPQHF,TGTGCCAGCACCTTTGGCCGACAGGGCCCCTCGGGTCAGCCCCAGCATTTT
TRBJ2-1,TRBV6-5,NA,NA,CASSRGNEQFF,TGTGCCAGCAGTCGGGGAAATGAGCAGTTCTTC
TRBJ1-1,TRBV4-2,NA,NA,CASSQDIWGRRMNTEAFF,TGTGCCAGCAGCCAAGATATCTGGGGGAGGAGAATGAACACTGAAGCTTTCTTT
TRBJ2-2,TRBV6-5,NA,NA,CAGSRGTGELFF,TGTGCCGGGTCTCGGGGGACCGGGGAGCTGTTTTTT
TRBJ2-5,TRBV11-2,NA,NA,CASSLERTGGSETQYF,TGTGCCAGCAGCTTAGAGAGAACTGGCGGGTCAGAGACCCAGTACTTC
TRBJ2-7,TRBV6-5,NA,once,CASKERRVIGGEQYF,TGTGCCAGCAAGGAGCGGAGGGTAATCGGGGGCGAGCAGTACTTC
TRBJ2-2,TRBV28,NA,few,CASTSPGELFF,TGTGCCAGCACAAGCCCCGGGGAGCTGTTTTTT
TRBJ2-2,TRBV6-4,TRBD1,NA,CASSDSIRDSTGELFF,TGTGCCAGCAGTGACTCGATCCGGGACAGCACCGGGGAGCTGTTTTTT
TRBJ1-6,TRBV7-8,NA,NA,CASSLGGRGPHYSPLHF,TGTGCCAGCAGCCTCGGCGGGCGGGGCCCTCATTATTCACCCCTCCACTTT
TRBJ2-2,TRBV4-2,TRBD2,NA,CASRSLAGGELFF,TGTGCCAGCAGGTCACTAGCGGGGGGGGAGCTGTTTTTT
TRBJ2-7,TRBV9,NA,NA,CASSGGGLRYEQYF,TGTGCCAGCAGCGGAGGAGGTCTGCGCTACGAGCAGTACTTC
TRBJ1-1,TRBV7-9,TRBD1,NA,CASSLTGVTEAFF,TGTGCCAGCAGCCTCACAGGGGTCACTGAAGCTTTCTTT
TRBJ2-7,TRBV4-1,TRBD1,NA,CASSQVEGADYEQYF,TGCGCCAGCAGCCAAGTCGAGGGGGCGGACTACGAGCAGTACTTC
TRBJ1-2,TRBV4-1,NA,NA,CASSQDRRLSGYTF,TGCGCCAGCAGCCAAGATAGGAGGTTGTCAGGCTACACCTTC